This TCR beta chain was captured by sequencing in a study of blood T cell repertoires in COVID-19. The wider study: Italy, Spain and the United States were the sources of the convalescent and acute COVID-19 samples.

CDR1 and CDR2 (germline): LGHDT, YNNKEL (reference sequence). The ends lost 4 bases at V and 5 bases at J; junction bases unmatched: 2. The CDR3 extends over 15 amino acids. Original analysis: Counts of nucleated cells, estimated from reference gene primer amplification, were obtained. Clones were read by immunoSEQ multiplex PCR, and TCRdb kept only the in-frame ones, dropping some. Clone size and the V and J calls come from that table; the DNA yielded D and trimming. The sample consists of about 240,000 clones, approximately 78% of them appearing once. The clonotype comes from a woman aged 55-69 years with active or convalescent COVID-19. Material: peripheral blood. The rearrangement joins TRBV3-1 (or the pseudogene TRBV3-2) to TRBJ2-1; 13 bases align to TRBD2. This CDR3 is CASSRGLAGNNEQFF. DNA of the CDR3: TGTGCCAGCAGCCGGGGACTAGCGGGGAACAATGAGCAGTTCTTC.